These 12 T cell receptor beta chains came from one sample sequenced in a study of T cell responses to AZD1222 COVID-19 vaccine. Produced via immunoSEQ multiplex PCR; TCRdb's table is partial and in-frame only. In the table there are about 21,000 clones, about 80% of which are singletons. Sequencing was performed on peripheral blood, taken on day 0 of AZD1222 vaccination. The receptors here all came from an adult in good health.

This clone is a singleton in its sample. This rearrangement joins TRBV19 to TRBJ2-2, with 7 nucleotides matching TRBD1. From germline, CDR1 is LNHDA and CDR2 SQIVND (reference sequence). The CDR3 extends over 19 amino acids. Germline trimming cut 5 bases from V and 0 bases from J; bases unmatched to any gene: 15. CDR3 DNA sequence: TGTGCCAGTAGTCCAGAATTCTACGGACAGGCGACGAACACCGGGGAGCTGTTTTTT. Translation gives CASSPEFYGQATNTGELFF.

V gene TRBV4-2 combines with J gene TRBJ2-7; TRBD2 aligns across 9 bases. CDR1 and CDR2 (germline): LGHNA, YNFKEQ. Trimming took 4 bases from V and 2 from J; bases not matched to a gene: 6. The CDR3 contains 15 residues. The CDR3 nucleotides read TGTGCCAGCAGCCCGGTGACTAGCGGCACCTACGAGCAGTACTTC. This codes for CASSPVTSGTYEQYF.

The chain couples TRBV18 to TRBJ2-3, with no clear D. The CDR3 is 13 residues long. Per the germline V gene, CDR1 is KGHSH and CDR2 is LQKENI. V shed 5 bases and J shed 6 bases, with 12 bases lying between them. The CDR3 loop is CASSFIVRDTQYF. The CDR3, as DNA: TGTGCCAGCTCATTTATCGTGCGTGATACGCAGTATTTT.

J is TRBJ2-6 and V is TRBV6-1; D is uncertain. Trimming shortened V by 2 bases and J by 2 bases, and 13 bases separated the two germline ends. The CDR3 loop spans 17 amino acids. Looked up from germline, CDR1 is MNHNS and CDR2 is SASEGT. CDR3 residues: CASSERYLLAGANVLTF. Here the CDR3 DNA reads TGTGCCAGCAGTGAACGATATTTGCTGGCTGGGGCCAACGTCCTGACTTTC.

The J gene is TRBJ2-3, the V gene TRBV7-2; 11 nucleotides match TRBD2. The CDR3 length is 16 residues. Germline V lookup: CDR1 SGHTA, CDR2 FQGNSA. J gave up 0 bases and V 2 bases, and 1 base lay outside the gene matches. CDR3 amino acids: CASSLLAGGSTDTQYF. CDR3 nucleotide sequence: TGTGCCAGCAGCTTATTAGCGGGGGGGAGCACAGATACGCAGTATTTT.

This clone came up once. The chain recombines TRBV6-5 with TRBJ2-5, with D perhaps TRBD1 (5 bases). Trimming removed 2 bases at V and 1 base at J, with 11 bases between. Looked up from germline, CDR1 is MNHEY and CDR2 is SVGAGI. This CDR3 is 15 amino acids long. CDR3 loop: CASSYDSAAQETQYF. The CDR3 region has the DNA TGTGCCAGCAGTTACGACAGCGCGGCCCAAGAGACCCAGTACTTC.

The chain joins TRBV28 to TRBJ1-1, with D unresolved. Germline-derived CDR1 and CDR2 are MDHEN and SYDVKM. The CDR3 runs to 14 residues. V gave up 2 bases and J gave up 2 bases, with 9 bases separating them. The CDR3 sequence: CASSLITPNTEAFF. Written as DNA, the CDR3 is TGTGCCAGCAGTTTAATTACACCTAACACTGAAGCTTTCTTT. The variable domain in full, with the rest retrieved from reference TRBV28 and TRBJ1-1, is DVKVTQSSRYLVKRTGEKVFLECVQDMDHENMFWYRQDPGLGLRLIYFSYDVKMKEKGDIPEGYSVSREKKERFSLILESASTNQTSMYLCASSLITPNTEAFFGQGTRLTVV.

The CDR3 reads CASSGIGLAEATGELFF. CDR3 DNA: TGTGCCAGCAGTGGGATAGGACTAGCGGAAGCCACCGGGGAGCTGTTTTTT. The chain joins TRBV2 to TRBJ2-2; TRBD2 matches 10 bases. This CDR3 is 17 amino acids long. Looked up from germline, CDR1 is SNHLY and CDR2 is FYNNEI. V shed 4 bases and J 4 bases; nucleotides not matched to a gene: 9.

The V and J genes are TRBV6-4 and TRBJ2-3; weak D call: TRBD2 (6 bases). Germline V gene lookup returns CDR1 MRHNA and CDR2 SNTAGT. The CDR3 covers 14 residues. CDR3 sequence: CAVRPEGGADTQYF. The CDR3 nucleotides read TGTGCAGTGCGACCGGAGGGTGGCGCAGATACGCAGTATTTT.

The CDR3, as DNA: TGTGCCAGCAGCCAGAGTAGGTATGAGCAGTTCTTC. This sequence encodes CASSQSRYEQFF. V usage is TRBV5-6 and J usage is TRBJ2-1; D uncertain. Germline V gives CDR1 SGHDT, CDR2 YYEEEE. There are 12 residues in the CDR3. Trimming cost V 4 bases and J 8 bases, with 10 bases left between them.

This clone was observed a handful of times. The chain has TRBV20-1 and TRBJ2-1; 7 bases line up with TRBD2. The CDR3 totals 16 residues. Germline values: CDR1 DFQATT, CDR2 SNEGSKA (reference sequence). Trimming took 4 bases from V and 7 from J; bases not matched to a gene: 16. The CDR3 nucleotides are TGCAGTGCTATTGATTGGGTCGGGAGGTCTTCTAATGAGCAGTTCTTC. Protein sequence: CSAIDWVGRSSNEQFF.

The chain recombines TRBV6-4 with TRBJ1-2; 10 positions match TRBD1. V shed 6 bases and J 4 bases; nucleotides not matched to a gene: 8. The CDR3 has 15 amino acids. Germline V gene sequence: CDR1 MRHNA, CDR2 SNTAGT. The CDR3 spells CASRPDRGHSYGYTF. Here the CDR3 DNA reads TGTGCCAGCAGACCAGACAGGGGGCACTCCTATGGCTACACCTTC.